The 2 T cell receptor beta chains below come from one sample, sequenced in a study of tumor T cells in aggressive B-cell lymphoma. The assay was immunoSEQ multiplex PCR, and TCRdb's table has in-frame clones only and misses some. The top ten hold approximately 2.7% of the sample, which has 6,000 or so clones, less than 85% seen once. The sequenced sample consisted of tumor tissue. Every receptor here comes from an adult with diffuse large B cell lymphoma.

This clone was recorded once. The DNA for the CDR3 is TGTGCCAGCAGCTTGGGCCCACTAGCGGCCCAAGAGACCCAGTACTTC. This sequence encodes CASSLGPLAAQETQYF. The rearrangement links TRBV5-4 to TRBJ2-5, with 8 bases aligning to TRBD2. J lost 1 base, V lost 0 bases, and 5 bases had no gene match. The CDR3 sequence is 16 residues long. Germline CDR1 reads SGHNT; CDR2 reads YYREEE (reference sequence).

The chain employs TRBV28 and TRBJ1-2; D gene uncertain. CDR1 is MDHEN and CDR2 is SYDVKM in the germline V gene. CDR3 size: 14 residues. Trimming took 6 bases from V and 4 from J, leaving 15 bases between them. CDR3 region: CASSIRQPGYGYTF. CDR3 sequence (DNA): TGTGCCAGCAGCATACGACAACCAGGCTATGGCTACACCTTC.